These 18 T cell receptor beta chains were sequenced from one sample in a study of shared clonotypes between healthy human individuals. This table comes from immunoSEQ multiplex PCR, and its TCRdb copy is limited to in-frame clones, with some not included. The repertoire holds roughly 2.5 million clones, with around nine tenths as singletons. The material sequenced was naive CD4+ T cells sorted from blood. Subset denoted: CD45RA+ positively selected. All receptors come from a man younger than 30 in good health.

In its sample, this clone was seen a few times. The chain employs TRBV27 and TRBJ1-6, with 12 bases fitting TRBD1. The ends lost 5 bases at V and 8 bases at J; junction bases unmatched: 7. CDR1 is MNHEY, CDR2 SMNVEV, per germline (reference sequence). There are 16 residues in the CDR3. The CDR3 DNA reads TGTGCCAGCAGTCTAGGGACAGGGGGCGCGTATTCACCCCTCCACTTT. Translating gives CASSLGTGGAYSPLHF.

The gene calls are TRBV2 and TRBJ2-7; no clear D gene. V was pared by 6 bases and J by 0 bases, with 12 bases between. Germline CDR1 SNHLY, CDR2 FYNNEI. The CDR3 loop spans 14 amino acids. CDR3 nucleotides: TGTGCCAGCAGAGCCGGGTTACCCTCCTACGAGCAGTACTTC. It specifies CASRAGLPSYEQYF.

The chain uses TRBV21-1 and TRBJ2-2; the table's D call, TRBD1, has no DNA check behind it. TRBV21-1 constitutes a pseudogene. The CDR3 has 21 residues. The chain's CDR3 is CASSKGAPTGSDWRGTGELFF. The CDR3 DNA reads TGTGCCAGCAGCAAAGGCGCTCCGACAGGGAGCGATTGGCGGGGTACCGGGGAGCTGTTTTTT.

Only one count was recorded for this clone. This chain links TRBV28 with TRBJ2-6, with D perhaps matching TRBD1 (6 bases). CDR3 length: 16 amino acids. Germline CDR1 reads MDHEN; CDR2 reads SYDVKM. Trimming stripped 8 bases from V and 4 bases from J, with 18 bases between. This CDR3 is CASQQGIYPGANVLTF. The CDR3 coding sequence is TGTGCCAGCCAACAGGGAATCTACCCCGGGGCCAACGTCCTGACTTTC. Full variable domain (remainder filled in from reference TRBV28 and TRBJ2-6): DVKVTQSSRYLVKRTGEKVFLECVQDMDHENMFWYRQDPGLGLRLIYFSYDVKMKEKGDIPEGYSVSREKKERFSLILESASTNQTSMYLCASQQGIYPGANVLTFGAGSRLTVL.

This chain uses TRBV28 with TRBJ2-7, with no clear D. This CDR3 has 14 amino acids. Trimming took off 7 bases at V and 7 bases at J, with 20 bases between the two ends. Germline CDR1 MDHEN, CDR2 SYDVKM. Here the CDR3 DNA reads TGTGCCAGCAACTCGTTACGGAGATTAGATGAGCAGTACTTC. Protein sequence: CASNSLRRLDEQYF.

The chain links TRBV27 to TRBJ2-7; 8 nucleotides agree with TRBD1. This CDR3 has 13 residues. J lost 7 bases, V lost 5 bases, and 7 bases had no gene match. Germline CDR1 and CDR2: MNHEY and SMNVEV (reference sequence). CDR3 bases: TGTGCCAGCAGTCCGGACAGGGCGGGTGAGCAGTACTTC. This sequence encodes CASSPDRAGEQYF.

The chain has TRBV2 and TRBJ2-7, with a tentative D call TRBD2 (6 bases). The CDR3 runs to 13 residues. Germline V gives CDR1 SNHLY, CDR2 FYNNEI. The V gene lost 8 bases and the J gene lost 2 bases, with 13 bases spanning the gap. CDR3: CASFPGEAYEQYF. The CDR3 DNA is TGTGCCAGCTTTCCTGGGGAGGCCTACGAGCAGTACTTC.

For the CDR3, the DNA is TGTGCCAGTAGTATAGTGATGGAAGCTAACTATGGCTACACCTTC. This encodes CASSIVMEANYGYTF. The V gene is TRBV19, the J gene TRBJ1-2; D not resolved. CDR1 LNHDA and CDR2 SQIVND come from the germline V gene (reference sequence). The CDR3 sequence is 15 residues long. Between the trimmed V and J ends, which lost 1 base and 0 bases, there was a span of 9 bases.

The chain joins TRBV13 to TRBJ1-1; 7 nucleotides align to TRBD1. Germline CDR1 reads PRHDT; CDR2 reads FYEKMQ (reference sequence). Unmatched junction bases numbered 10, after V lost 4 bases and J lost 5 bases. The CDR3 spans 15 residues. Here the CDR3 reads CASSSKRQGGTEAFF. Here the CDR3 DNA reads TGTGCCAGCAGCTCGAAAAGACAGGGAGGAACTGAAGCTTTCTTT.

The chain recombines TRBV7-2 with TRBJ2-3; no definite D call. Between the trimmed V and J ends, which lost 4 bases and 4 bases, there was a span of 9 bases. Looked up from germline, CDR1 is SGHTA and CDR2 is FQGNSA. This CDR3 comprises 13 residues. The CDR3 DNA reads TGTGCCAGCAGCTCTGACATGCCAGATACGCAGTATTTT. Protein sequence: CASSSDMPDTQYF.

This clone occurred once. The J gene is TRBJ1-1, the V gene TRBV19, with 8 bases matching TRBD1. After removal of 5 bases from V and 4 bases from J, the junction contained 12 bases not matched to a gene. There are 16 residues in the CDR3. CDR1 and CDR2 from the germline V gene are LNHDA and SQIVND (reference sequence). The CDR3 reads CASSPRTGILGTEAFF. CDR3 sequence (DNA): TGTGCCAGTAGTCCGAGGACAGGGATCTTGGGCACTGAAGCTTTCTTT.

The genes are TRBV15 and TRBJ2-7; no clear D. Trimming shortened V by 0 bases and J by 5 bases, and 5 bases separated the two germline ends. The CDR3 extends over 12 amino acids. Germline CDR1 reads LNHNV; CDR2 reads YYDKDF (reference sequence). This CDR3 is CATSRDPHEQYF. The CDR3 nucleotides read TGTGCCACCAGCAGAGATCCCCACGAGCAGTACTTC.

J is TRBJ2-3 and V is TRBV6-1; D is perhaps TRBD2 (6 bases). Germline values: CDR1 MNHNS, CDR2 SASEGT. V lost 6 bases to trimming and J lost 1 base, with 14 bases between them. The CDR3 length is 15 residues. CDR3 residues: CASREMAGRTDTQYF. Written as DNA, the CDR3 is TGTGCCAGCAGAGAGATGGCGGGGCGCACAGATACGCAGTATTTT.

The rearrangement joins TRBV28 to TRBJ2-5; TRBD1 agrees at 9 bases. V shed 4 bases and J 5 bases; nucleotides not matched to a gene: 5. Germline V gene data show CDR1 as MDHEN and CDR2 as SYDVKM. This CDR3 is 14 amino acids long. CDR3 sequence: CASSSPGQGETQYF. The CDR3 nucleotides are TGTGCCAGCAGTTCCCCGGGACAGGGTGAGACCCAGTACTTC.

This chain connects TRBV5-1 to TRBJ2-7, with 7 nucleotides matching TRBD2. This CDR3 is built from 15 residues. V lost 2 bases to trimming and J lost 0 bases; unmatched junction nucleotides: 5. Germline V gene lookup returns CDR1 SGHRS and CDR2 YFSETQ. The CDR3 DNA reads as TGCGCCAGCAGCTTTGAGACTAGCAGCTCCTACGAGCAGTACTTC. Protein sequence: CASSFETSSSYEQYF.

V usage is TRBV10-1 and J usage is TRBJ2-7; the D is unclear. Trimming shortened V by 7 bases and J by 8 bases, and 3 bases separated the two germline ends. The germline gives CDR1 WNHNN, CDR2 SYGVQD (reference sequence). This CDR3 region has 8 residues. The CDR3 loop reads CASTQQYF. The CDR3 coding sequence is TGCGCCAGCACCCAGCAGTACTTC.

This sequence joins TRBV12-5 and TRBJ1-2; D gene unclear. Trimming took 6 bases from V and 5 from J, leaving 25 bases between them. This CDR3 has 17 amino acids. Germline V gives CDR1 LGHNT, CDR2 FRNRAP. CDR3 in DNA: TGTGCTAGTGGCCGCTGCCGCGGTCCTCACTCCGTATATGGCTACACCTTC. Its protein is CASGRCRGPHSVYGYTF.

The chain carries TRBV7-9 and TRBJ2-2; D unresolved. Germline CDR1 reads SEHNR; CDR2 reads FQNEAQ (reference sequence). V gave up 1 base and J gave up 3 bases, with 3 bases separating them. The CDR3 totals 13 residues. As DNA, the CDR3 is TGTGCCAGCAGCTTAGAGCACACCGGGGAGCTGTTTTTT. It translates to CASSLEHTGELFF.